Sequencing of this T cell receptor beta chain was carried out in a study of blood T cell repertoires in COVID-19. Background on the study: PBMCs, B-cell-depleted T cells, or T cells provided the cDNA or gDNA that made up the material.

V shed 6 bases, J shed 0 bases, and the junction held 6 bases outside the gene matches. The CDR3 loop spans 15 amino acids. In germline, CDR1 is MDHEN, CDR2 SYDVKM. Produced via immunoSEQ multiplex PCR; TCRdb's table is partial and in-frame only. The table lists about 140,000 clones, 84% of them singletons. The chain joins TRBV28 to TRBJ2-3; 7 bases are shared with TRBD1. The clonotype originates from a woman aged 18-29 years who had been exposed to COVID-19. Sequencing used PBMCs or T cells enriched from blood (not recorded which). Here the CDR3 reads CASSLDRLSTDTQYF. Here the CDR3 DNA reads TGTGCCAGCAGCCTGGACAGGCTTAGCACAGATACGCAGTATTTT.